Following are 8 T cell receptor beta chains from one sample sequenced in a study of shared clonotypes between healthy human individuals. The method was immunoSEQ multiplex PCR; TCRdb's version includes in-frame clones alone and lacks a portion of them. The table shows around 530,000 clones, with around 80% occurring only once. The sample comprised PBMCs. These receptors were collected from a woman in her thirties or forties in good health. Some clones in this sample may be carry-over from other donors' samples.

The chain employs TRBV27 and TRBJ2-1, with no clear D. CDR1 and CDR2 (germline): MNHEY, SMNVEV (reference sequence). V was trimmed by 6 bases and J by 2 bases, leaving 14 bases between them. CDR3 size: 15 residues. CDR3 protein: CASSPNPGPYNEQFF. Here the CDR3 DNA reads TGTGCCAGCAGCCCCAATCCGGGCCCCTACAATGAGCAGTTCTTC.

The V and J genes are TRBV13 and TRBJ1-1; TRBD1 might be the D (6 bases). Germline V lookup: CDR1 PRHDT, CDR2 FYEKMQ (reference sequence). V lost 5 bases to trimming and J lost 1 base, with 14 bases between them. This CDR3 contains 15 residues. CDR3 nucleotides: TGTGCCAGCAGCCCAGTACCGGACAGGAACACTGAAGCTTTCTTT. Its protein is CASSPVPDRNTEAFF. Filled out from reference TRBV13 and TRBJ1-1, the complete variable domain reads AAGVIQSPRHLIKEKRETATLKCYPIPRHDTVYWYQQGPGQDPQFLISFYEKMQSDKGSIPDRFSAQQFSDYHSELNMSSLELGDSALYFCASSPVPDRNTEAFFGQGTRLTVV.

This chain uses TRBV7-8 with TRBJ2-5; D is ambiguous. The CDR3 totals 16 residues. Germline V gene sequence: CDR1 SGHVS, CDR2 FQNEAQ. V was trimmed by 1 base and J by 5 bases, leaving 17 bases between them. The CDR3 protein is CASSLEANRAEETQYF. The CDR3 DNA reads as TGTGCCAGCAGCTTAGAAGCCAACCGGGCGGAGGAGACCCAGTACTTC.

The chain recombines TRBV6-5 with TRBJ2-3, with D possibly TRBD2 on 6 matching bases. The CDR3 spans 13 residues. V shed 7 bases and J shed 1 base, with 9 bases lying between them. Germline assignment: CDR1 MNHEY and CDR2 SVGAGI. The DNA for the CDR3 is TGTGCCAGCATTGCTAGCGGCACAGATACGCAGTATTTT. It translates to CASIASGTDTQYF.

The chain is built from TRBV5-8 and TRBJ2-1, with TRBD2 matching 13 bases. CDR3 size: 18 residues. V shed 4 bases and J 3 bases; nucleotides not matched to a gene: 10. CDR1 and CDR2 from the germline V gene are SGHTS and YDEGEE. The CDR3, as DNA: TGTGCCAGCAGCACCTGGACTAGCGGGAGTCTGGGCTACAATGAGCAGTTCTTC. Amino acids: CASSTWTSGSLGYNEQFF.

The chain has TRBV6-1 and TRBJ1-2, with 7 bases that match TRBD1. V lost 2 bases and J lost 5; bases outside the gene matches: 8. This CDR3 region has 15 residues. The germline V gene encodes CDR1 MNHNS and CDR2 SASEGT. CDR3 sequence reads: CASSELQGGAYGYTF. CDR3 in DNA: TGTGCCAGCAGTGAACTCCAAGGGGGCGCGTATGGCTACACCTTC.

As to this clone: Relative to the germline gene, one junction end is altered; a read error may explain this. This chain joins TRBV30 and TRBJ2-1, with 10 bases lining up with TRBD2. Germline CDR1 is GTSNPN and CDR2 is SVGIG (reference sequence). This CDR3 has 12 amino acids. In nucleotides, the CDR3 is TGCACCACTAGCGGGGCCAACAATGAGCAGTTCTTC. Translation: CTTSGANNEQFF.

CDR3 residues: CASSLGTGQVGHEQFF. The CDR3 DNA sequence: TGTGCCAGCAGCTTAGGAACGGGACAGGTGGGCCATGAGCAGTTCTTC. The chain carries TRBV7-6 and TRBJ2-1, with 8 bases aligning to TRBD1. The V gene's germline CDR1 is SGHVS and CDR2 FNYEAQ. The CDR3 extends over 16 amino acids. V was clipped by 1 base and J by 8 bases; unmatched bases: 10.